A single sample gave rise to the 23 T cell receptor beta chains below, sequenced in a study of cytomegalovirus exposure and HLA in healthy donors. Data came from immunoSEQ multiplex PCR; TCRdb stores just in-frame clones and leaves some out. This sample yields 150,000 to 200,000 clones, of which about 90% are seen a single time; 3% to 3.5% belongs to the top ten. The specimen was PBMCs. The receptor set was obtained from a woman aged 18-30 years in good health and CMV-seropositive.

V gene TRBV28 combines with J gene TRBJ1-2; 8 bases agree with TRBD1. CDR3 length: 13 residues. V lost 5 bases to trimming and J lost 4 bases; unmatched junction nucleotides: 3. Germline-derived CDR1 and CDR2 are MDHEN and SYDVKM. The CDR3 nucleotides are TGTGCCAGCAGTCCGGGACAGGTCTATGGCTACACCTTC. It encodes CASSPGQVYGYTF.

V and J are TRBV5-5 and TRBJ2-5; D is unclear. The CDR3 is 14 amino acids. Germline V gene sequence: CDR1 SGHKS, CDR2 YYEKEE (reference sequence). V dropped 0 bases and J dropped 2 bases, with 8 bases sitting between them. The CDR3 reads CASSLGAGQETQYF. CDR3 in DNA: TGTGCCAGCAGCTTGGGGGCAGGACAAGAGACCCAGTACTTC.

The chain joins TRBV19 to TRBJ2-5, with 8 bases fitting TRBD2. V lost 6 bases and J lost 7; bases outside the gene matches: 4. The CDR3 length is 12 residues. Germline assignment: CDR1 LNHDA and CDR2 SQIVND (reference sequence). The CDR3 DNA reads TGTGCCAGTAGGTCCGGGGGGGGGACCCAGTACTTC. Encoded protein: CASRSGGGTQYF.

V is TRBV7-9 and J is TRBJ2-7; weak D call: TRBD2 (5 bases). Germline V gene data show CDR1 as SEHNR and CDR2 as FQNEAQ (reference sequence). Trimming removed 5 bases from V and 5 bases from J, with 16 bases in between. The CDR3 length is 14 residues. This CDR3 is CASSGEGAAHEQYF. CDR3 coding DNA: TGTGCCAGCAGCGGCGAGGGTGCCGCCCACGAGCAGTACTTC. The variable domain in full, completed from reference TRBV7-9 and TRBJ2-7, reads DTGVSQNPRHKITKRGQNVTFRCDPISEHNRLYWYRQTLGQGPEFLTYFQNEAQLEKSRLLSDRFSAERPKGSFSTLEIQRTEQGDSAMYLCASSGEGAAHEQYFGPGTRLTVT.

This clone was seen more than once but under ten times. The rearrangement uses TRBV6-4 and TRBJ2-1, with D maybe TRBD2 (6 bases). V was cut by 2 bases and J by 7 bases, with 15 bases left in between. The CDR3 sequence is 15 residues long. Germline values: CDR1 MRHNA, CDR2 SNTAGT. CDR3 DNA sequence: TGTGCCAGCAGTGACGATCTGGGGGGAGGTAATGAGCAGTTCTTC. Translation: CASSDDLGGGNEQFF.

CDR3 sequence (DNA): TGTGCCTGGGAACCGAACGGGGTCACAGATACGCAGTATTTT. It is translated as CAWEPNGVTDTQYF. The rearrangement uses TRBV30 and TRBJ2-3; tentatively, D is TRBD2 (5 bases). V dropped 5 bases and J dropped 2 bases, with 14 bases sitting between them. The CDR3 sequence is 14 residues long. Looked up from germline, CDR1 is GTSNPN and CDR2 is SVGIG (reference sequence).

CDR3 sequence: CASSSGTSGSRNEQYF. The DNA of the CDR3 is TGTGCCAGCAGCTCTGGGACTAGCGGGAGTAGGAACGAGCAGTACTTC. The chain joins TRBV5-5 to TRBJ2-7; 14 bases agree with TRBD2. J lost 5 bases, V lost 3 bases, and 7 bases had no gene match. Germline values: CDR1 SGHKS, CDR2 YYEKEE (reference sequence). The CDR3 is 16 residues long.

This chain links TRBV29-1 with TRBJ2-1; TRBD2 matches at 7 bases. V shed 7 bases, J shed 1 base, and the junction held 1 base outside the gene matches. Per germline, CDR1 SQVTM and CDR2 ANQGSEA. This CDR3 is 12 amino acids long. In nucleotides, the CDR3 is TGCAGCGGCGGGAGTTCCTACAATGAGCAGTTCTTC. Translation gives CSGGSSYNEQFF.

The rearrangement joins TRBV6-5 to TRBJ2-1; TRBD2 is a possible D gene (6 bases). Trimming cost V 5 bases and J 4 bases, with 12 bases left between them. The CDR3 is made up of 14 amino acids. In germline, CDR1 is MNHEY, CDR2 SVGAGI. CDR3: CASSPSTRYNEQFF. The CDR3 coding sequence is TGTGCCAGCAGTCCTTCGACTAGGTACAATGAGCAGTTCTTC.

This rearrangement joins TRBV19 to TRBJ2-5; D is perhaps TRBD2 (6 bases). V was clipped by 5 bases and J by 1 base, with 11 bases between them. This CDR3 comprises 14 residues. Germline V gene lookup returns CDR1 LNHDA and CDR2 SQIVND (reference sequence). CDR3 coding DNA: TGTGCCAGTAGTCCCCGGACTACCCAAGAGACCCAGTACTTC. This translates into CASSPRTTQETQYF.

The chain couples TRBV4-3 to TRBJ2-1, with 14 nucleotides matching TRBD2. The CDR3 extends over 17 amino acids. V dropped 4 bases and J dropped 8; count of bases not matched to a gene: 10. The germline gives CDR1 LGHNA, CDR2 YSLEER. The CDR3, as DNA: TGCGCCAGCAGCCCCACCCCGGGACTAGCGGGAGTGTATGAGCAGTTCTTC. Protein: CASSPTPGLAGVYEQFF.

The genes are TRBV6-1 and TRBJ2-1, with TRBD2 matching 9 bases. J lost 7 bases, V lost 7 bases, and 8 bases had no gene match. The germline gives CDR1 MNHNS, CDR2 SASEGT. The CDR3 length is 14 residues. The CDR3 nucleotides read TGTGCCAGCACACGGACTAGCGTTGGGAATGAGCAGTTCTTC. This translates into CASTRTSVGNEQFF.

The chain has TRBV7-6 and TRBJ2-7; TRBD2 might be the D (6 bases). V was pared by 4 bases and J by 6 bases, with 13 bases between. The germline CDR1 and CDR2 sequences are SGHVS and FNYEAQ. The CDR3 covers 13 residues. CDR3 sequence: CASSSSGAGEQYF. In DNA form, the CDR3 reads TGTGCCAGCAGCTCGTCGGGAGCGGGCGAGCAGTACTTC.

This sequence joins TRBV6-6 and TRBJ2-7, with 9 bases lining up with TRBD2. V lost 0 bases, J lost 5 bases, and 2 bases stayed unmatched. The CDR3 sequence is 14 residues long. Germline V gene lookup returns CDR1 MNHNY and CDR2 SVGAGI (reference sequence). CDR3 residues: CASSYSTSGNEQYF. CDR3 DNA sequence: TGTGCCAGCAGTTACTCGACTAGCGGCAACGAGCAGTACTTC.

This chain uses TRBV2 with TRBJ2-3, with 7 bases identical to TRBD1. The CDR3 sequence is 15 residues long. Germline CDR1 is SNHLY and CDR2 is FYNNEI. Trimming removed 3 bases from V and 4 bases from J; junction bases left unmatched: 7. CDR3 amino acids: CASSEIGQGADTQYF. In DNA form, the CDR3 reads TGTGCCAGCAGTGAGATTGGGCAGGGGGCAGATACGCAGTATTTT. The full variable domain, in which reference TRBV2 and TRBJ2-3 provide the parts outside the CDR3, is EPEVTQTPSHQVTQMGQEVILRCVPISNHLYFYWYRQILGQKVEFLVSFYNNEISEKSEIFDDQFSVERPDGSNFTLKIRSTKLEDSAMYFCASSEIGQGADTQYFGPGTRLTVL.

The chain joins TRBV18 to TRBJ2-7, with TRBD2 identical over 9 bases. Germline-derived CDR1 and CDR2 are KGHSH and LQKENI. The CDR3 is 16 residues long. Trimming at V came to 3 bases and at J to 3 bases, leaving 9 bases not matched to a gene. DNA of the CDR3: TGTGCCAGCTCACCGGAGCGGGGGGCCCCATTCTACGAGCAGTACTTC. Translation: CASSPERGAPFYEQYF.

The chain combines TRBV18 with TRBJ2-7; D may be TRBD2 (7 bases). V was pared by 2 bases and J by 4 bases, with 15 bases between. The length of the CDR3 is 15 residues. Germline V gives CDR1 KGHSH, CDR2 LQKENI. The CDR3 protein is CASSPLGGALYEQYF. The DNA for the CDR3 is TGTGCCAGCTCACCATTGGGGGGGGCGCTGTACGAGCAGTACTTC.

This rearrangement joins TRBV28 to TRBJ2-7, with 11 bases aligning to TRBD2. With V trimmed by 4 bases and J by 2 bases, 4 bases remained unmatched. The CDR3 totals 15 residues. CDR1 MDHEN and CDR2 SYDVKM come from the germline V gene. CDR3 in DNA: TGTGCCAGCAGTTCGTTAGCGGGAGGGACCTACGAGCAGTACTTC. Amino acids: CASSSLAGGTYEQYF.

The rearrangement joins TRBV5-4 to TRBJ1-1; 9 bases match TRBD1. J was trimmed by 1 base and V by 4 bases; bases with no gene match: 8. The germline V gene has CDR1 SGHNT and CDR2 YYREEE (reference sequence). There are 16 residues in the CDR3. The CDR3 DNA reads as TGTGCCAGCAGCCCAGGACAGGGGCCCCCGAACACTGAAGCTTTCTTT. Protein: CASSPGQGPPNTEAFF. Based on the CDR3 plus reference TRBV5-4 and TRBJ1-1, the full variable domain is ETGVTQSPTHLIKTRGQQVTLRCSSQSGHNTVSWYQQALGQGPQFIFQYYREEENGRGNFPPRFSGLQFPNYSSELNVNALELDDSALYLCASSPGQGPPNTEAFFGQGTRLTVV.

The V and J genes are TRBV7-3 and TRBJ2-1, with D maybe TRBD1 (6 bases). The CDR3 loop spans 16 amino acids. The V gene lost 2 bases and the J gene lost 7 bases, with 18 bases spanning the gap. CDR1 is SGHTA, CDR2 FQGTGA, per germline. Here the CDR3 DNA reads TGTGCCAGCAGCTTATCCCCAGCCATGGGACAAAATGAGCAGTTCTTC. This translates into CASSLSPAMGQNEQFF.

The genes are TRBV4-3 and TRBJ2-1; 11 bases map to TRBD2. Per the germline V gene, CDR1 is LGHNA and CDR2 is YSLEER. The CDR3 loop spans 16 amino acids. The J segment lost 1 base and the V segment lost 4 bases, leaving 3 bases of the junction unmatched. The CDR3 region is CASSRGTSGSYNEQFF. The CDR3 region has the DNA TGCGCCAGCAGCCGAGGGACTAGCGGTTCCTACAATGAGCAGTTCTTC.

This chain links TRBV11-2 with TRBJ2-5, with D perhaps matching TRBD2 (5 bases). The germline gives CDR1 SGHAT, CDR2 FQNNGV. The CDR3 spans 15 residues. V dropped 2 bases and J dropped 1 base, with 11 bases sitting between them. The CDR3 DNA reads as TGTGCCAGCAGCTTACGACGGGGAATCCAAGAGACCCAGTACTTC. Protein sequence: CASSLRRGIQETQYF.

The rearrangement links TRBV10-3 to TRBJ1-3; D not resolved. The germline gives CDR1 ENHRY, CDR2 SYGVKD. There are 16 residues in the CDR3. Trimming shortened V by 0 bases and J by 2 bases, and 11 bases separated the two germline ends. CDR3 residues: CAISESLGAAGNTIYF. The CDR3 region has the DNA TGTGCCATCAGTGAGTCGTTGGGAGCTGCTGGAAACACCATATATTTT.